Below, one T cell receptor (beta chain) is given with its context. The sample belongs to a study of T cells expressing NK-cell markers. No DNA is given; TCRdb re-called the 5' RACE reads and lists each CDR3 protein once. The ten most abundant clones cover under 0.5% of a sample with 200,000 to 300,000 distinct CDR3 sequences. There are 15 residues in the CDR3. Germline V gene sequence: CDR1 MNHNS, CDR2 SASEGT. The sample was blood T cells: a sorted CD56 or NKG2C T cell subset, CD4+ or CD8+ T cells, or bulk PBMC T cells (not recorded which). The J gene is TRBJ1-1, the V gene TRBV6-1; TCRdb selects TRBD1, and the lack of DNA leaves this call unchecked. The TCR was taken from a man between 18 and 29 years old in good health. CDR3 loop: CASIGTGAPNTEAFF.